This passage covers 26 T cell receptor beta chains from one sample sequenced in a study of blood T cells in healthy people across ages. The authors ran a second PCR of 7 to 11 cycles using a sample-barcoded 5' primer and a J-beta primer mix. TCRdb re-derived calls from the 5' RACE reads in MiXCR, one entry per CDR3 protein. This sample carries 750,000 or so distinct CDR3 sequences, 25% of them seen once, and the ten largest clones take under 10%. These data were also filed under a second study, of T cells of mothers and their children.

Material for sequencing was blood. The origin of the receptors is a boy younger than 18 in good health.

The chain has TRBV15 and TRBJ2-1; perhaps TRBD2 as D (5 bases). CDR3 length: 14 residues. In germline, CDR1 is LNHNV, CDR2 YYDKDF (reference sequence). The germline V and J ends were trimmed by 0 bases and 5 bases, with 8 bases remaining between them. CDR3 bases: TGTGCCACCAGCAGAGATCCCGGGGACAATGAGCAGTTCTTC. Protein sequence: CATSRDPGDNEQFF. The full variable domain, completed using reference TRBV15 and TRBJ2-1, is DAMVIQNPRYQVTQFGKPVTLSCSQTLNHNVMYWYQQKSSQAPKLLFHYYDKDFNNEADTPDNFQSRRPNTSFCFLDIRSPGLGDTAMYLCATSRDPGDNEQFFGPGTRLTVL.

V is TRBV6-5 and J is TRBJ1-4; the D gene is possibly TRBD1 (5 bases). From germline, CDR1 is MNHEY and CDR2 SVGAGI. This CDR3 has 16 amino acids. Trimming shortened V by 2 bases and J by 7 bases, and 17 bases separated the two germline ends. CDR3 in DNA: TGTGCCAGCAGTTACACCCCTACAGGAGTGGGTGAAAAACTGTTTTTT. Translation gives CASSYTPTGVGEKLFF.

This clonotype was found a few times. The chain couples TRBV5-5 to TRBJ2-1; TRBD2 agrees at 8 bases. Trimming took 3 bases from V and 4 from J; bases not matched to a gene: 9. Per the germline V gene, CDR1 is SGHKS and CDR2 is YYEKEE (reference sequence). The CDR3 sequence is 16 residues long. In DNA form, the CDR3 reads TGTGCCAGCAGCTCGGCGGGGGGAGTCGGGTACAATGAGCAGTTCTTC. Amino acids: CASSSAGGVGYNEQFF.

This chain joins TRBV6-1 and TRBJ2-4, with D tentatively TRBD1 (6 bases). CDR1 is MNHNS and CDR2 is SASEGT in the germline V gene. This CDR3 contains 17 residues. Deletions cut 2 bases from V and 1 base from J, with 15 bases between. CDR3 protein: CASSESNRDRAKNIQYF. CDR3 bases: TGTGCCAGCAGTGAAAGCAACAGGGATAGGGCCAAAAACATTCAGTACTTC.

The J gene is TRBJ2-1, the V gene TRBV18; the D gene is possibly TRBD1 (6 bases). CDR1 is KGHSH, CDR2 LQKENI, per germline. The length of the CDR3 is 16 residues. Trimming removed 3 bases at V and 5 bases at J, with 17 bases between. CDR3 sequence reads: CASSPMHNRANNEQFF. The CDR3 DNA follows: TGTGCCAGCTCACCGATGCACAACAGGGCAAACAATGAGCAGTTCTTC.

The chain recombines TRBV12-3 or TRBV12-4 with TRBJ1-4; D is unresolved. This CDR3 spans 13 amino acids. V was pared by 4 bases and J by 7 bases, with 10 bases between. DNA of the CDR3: TGTGCCAGCAGTTCTATGATGGGTGAAAAACTGTTTTTT. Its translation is CASSSMMGEKLFF.

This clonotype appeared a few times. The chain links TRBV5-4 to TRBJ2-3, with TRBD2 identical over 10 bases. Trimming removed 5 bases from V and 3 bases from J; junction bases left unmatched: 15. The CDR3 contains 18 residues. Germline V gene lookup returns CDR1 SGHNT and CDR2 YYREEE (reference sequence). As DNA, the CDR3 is TGTGCCAGCAGACGAACCCCTTCCTTAGCGGGGGGAACAGATACGCAGTATTTT. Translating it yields CASRRTPSLAGGTDTQYF.

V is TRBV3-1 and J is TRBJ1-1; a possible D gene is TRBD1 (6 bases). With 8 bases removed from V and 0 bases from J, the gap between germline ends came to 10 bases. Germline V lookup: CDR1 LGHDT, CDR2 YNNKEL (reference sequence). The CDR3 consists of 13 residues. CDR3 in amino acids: CASEQGMNTEAFF. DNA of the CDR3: TGTGCCAGCGAACAGGGCATGAACACTGAAGCTTTCTTT.

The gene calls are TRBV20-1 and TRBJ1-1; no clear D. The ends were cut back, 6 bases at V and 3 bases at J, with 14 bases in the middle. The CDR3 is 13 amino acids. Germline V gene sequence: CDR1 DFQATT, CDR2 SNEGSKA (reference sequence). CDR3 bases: TGCAGTGCCCCCACGGCCCGGGACACTGAAGCTTTCTTT. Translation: CSAPTARDTEAFF.

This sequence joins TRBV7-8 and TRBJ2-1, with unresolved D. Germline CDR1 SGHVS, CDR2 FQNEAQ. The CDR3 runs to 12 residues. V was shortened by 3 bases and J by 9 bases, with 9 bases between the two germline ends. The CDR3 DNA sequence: TGTGCCAGCAGCTTTGCGGCCGGTGAGCAGTTCTTC. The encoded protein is CASSFAAGEQFF.

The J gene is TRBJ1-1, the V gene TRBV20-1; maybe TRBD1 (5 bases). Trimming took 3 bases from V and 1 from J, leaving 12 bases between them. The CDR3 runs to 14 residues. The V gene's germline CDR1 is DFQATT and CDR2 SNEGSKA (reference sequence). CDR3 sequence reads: CSARGPEKNTEAFF. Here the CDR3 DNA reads TGCAGTGCTAGGGGACCCGAGAAGAACACTGAAGCTTTCTTT.

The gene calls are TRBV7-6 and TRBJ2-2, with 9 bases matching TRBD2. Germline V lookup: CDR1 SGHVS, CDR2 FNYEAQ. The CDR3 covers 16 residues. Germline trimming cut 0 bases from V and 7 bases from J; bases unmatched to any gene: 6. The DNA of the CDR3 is TGTGCCAGCAGCTTAGCCGGCGGGAGGGCGATCGGGGAGCTGTTTTTT. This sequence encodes CASSLAGGRAIGELFF.

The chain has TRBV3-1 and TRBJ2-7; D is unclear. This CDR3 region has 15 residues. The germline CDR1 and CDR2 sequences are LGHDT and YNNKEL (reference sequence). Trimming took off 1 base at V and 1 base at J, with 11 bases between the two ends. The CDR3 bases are TGTGCCAGCAGCCAAGGGTGGAGACCATCCTACGAGCAGTACTTC. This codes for CASSQGWRPSYEQYF.

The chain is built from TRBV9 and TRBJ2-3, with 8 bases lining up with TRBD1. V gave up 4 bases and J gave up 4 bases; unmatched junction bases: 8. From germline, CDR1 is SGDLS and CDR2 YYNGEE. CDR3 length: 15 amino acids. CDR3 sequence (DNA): TGTGCCAGCAGCAAACAGGGGGTAGGCGCAGATACGCAGTATTTT. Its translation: CASSKQGVGADTQYF.

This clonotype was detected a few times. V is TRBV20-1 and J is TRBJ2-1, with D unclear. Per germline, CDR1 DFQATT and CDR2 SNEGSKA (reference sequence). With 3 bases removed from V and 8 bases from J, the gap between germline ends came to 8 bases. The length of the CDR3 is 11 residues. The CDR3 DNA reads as TGCAGTGCTAGGGCCTCGGATGAGCAGTTCTTC. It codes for CSARASDEQFF.

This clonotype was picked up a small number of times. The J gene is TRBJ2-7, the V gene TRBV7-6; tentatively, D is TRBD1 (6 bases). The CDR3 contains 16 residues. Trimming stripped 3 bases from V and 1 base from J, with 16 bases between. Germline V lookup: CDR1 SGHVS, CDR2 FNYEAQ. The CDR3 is CASSLTTGLFSYEQYF. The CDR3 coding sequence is TGTGCCAGCAGCTTGACAACAGGGTTATTTTCCTACGAGCAGTACTTC.

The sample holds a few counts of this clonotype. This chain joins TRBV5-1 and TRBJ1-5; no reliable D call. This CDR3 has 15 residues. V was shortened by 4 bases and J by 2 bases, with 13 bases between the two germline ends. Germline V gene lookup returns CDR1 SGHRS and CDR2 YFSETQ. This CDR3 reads CASSIGGLGNQPQHF. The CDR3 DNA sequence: TGCGCCAGCAGCATAGGAGGATTAGGCAATCAGCCCCAGCATTTT.

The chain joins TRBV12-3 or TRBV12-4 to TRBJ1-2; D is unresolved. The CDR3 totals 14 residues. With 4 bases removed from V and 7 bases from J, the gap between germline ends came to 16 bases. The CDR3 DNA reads TGTGCCAGCAGTTACTCTGGCTTTTCGGGTGGCTACACCTTC. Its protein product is CASSYSGFSGGYTF.

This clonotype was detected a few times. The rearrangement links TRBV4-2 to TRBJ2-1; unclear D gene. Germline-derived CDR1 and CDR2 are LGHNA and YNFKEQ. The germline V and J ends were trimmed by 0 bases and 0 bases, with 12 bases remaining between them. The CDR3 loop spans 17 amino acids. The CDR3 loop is CASSQERLFSSYNEQFF. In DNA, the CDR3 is TGTGCCAGCAGCCAAGAGAGGCTCTTTAGCTCCTACAATGAGCAGTTCTTC.

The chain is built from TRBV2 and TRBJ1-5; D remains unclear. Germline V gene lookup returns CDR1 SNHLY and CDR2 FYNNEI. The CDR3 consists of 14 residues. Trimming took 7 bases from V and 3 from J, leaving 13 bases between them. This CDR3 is CASTLDGDNQPQHF. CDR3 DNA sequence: TGTGCCAGCACCCTCGACGGGGACAATCAGCCCCAGCATTTT.

The DNA for the CDR3 is TGTGCCAGCAGTTTGGAAGCGGGGGGGGAGCAGTTCTTC. Translated: CASSLEAGGEQFF. The chain couples TRBV12-3 or TRBV12-4 to TRBJ2-1, with 10 bases aligning to TRBD2. V was pared by 3 bases and J by 10 bases, with 3 bases of the junction left unmatched. The CDR3 is 13 residues long.

CDR3 amino acids: CASSTDPNTEAFF. The CDR3 DNA is TGTGCCAGCAGCACGGACCCCAACACTGAAGCTTTCTTT. The chain recombines TRBV7-9 with TRBJ1-1; D not certain. There are 13 residues in the CDR3. Trimming stripped 5 bases from V and 2 bases from J, with 9 bases between. Germline assignment: CDR1 SEHNR and CDR2 FQNEAQ (reference sequence).

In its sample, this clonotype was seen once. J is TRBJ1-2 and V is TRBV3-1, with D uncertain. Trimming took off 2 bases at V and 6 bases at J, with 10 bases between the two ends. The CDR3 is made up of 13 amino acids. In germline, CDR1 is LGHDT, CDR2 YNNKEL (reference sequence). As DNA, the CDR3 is TGTGCCAGCAGCCAATGGAGCACACATGGCTACACCTTC. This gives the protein CASSQWSTHGYTF.

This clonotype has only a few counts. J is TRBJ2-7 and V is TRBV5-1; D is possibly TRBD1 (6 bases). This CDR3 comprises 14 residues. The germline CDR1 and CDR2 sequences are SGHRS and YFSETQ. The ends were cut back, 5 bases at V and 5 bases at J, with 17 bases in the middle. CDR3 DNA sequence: TGCGCCAGCAGTATCGACAGGTTGGAGGACGAGCAGTACTTC. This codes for CASSIDRLEDEQYF.

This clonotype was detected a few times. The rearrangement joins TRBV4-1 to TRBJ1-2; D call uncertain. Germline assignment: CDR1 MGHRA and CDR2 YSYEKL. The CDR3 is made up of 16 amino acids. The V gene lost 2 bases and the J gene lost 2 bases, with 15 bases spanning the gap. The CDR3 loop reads CASSQSARVGNYGYTF. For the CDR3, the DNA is TGCGCCAGCAGCCAATCGGCCCGGGTCGGGAACTATGGCTACACCTTC.

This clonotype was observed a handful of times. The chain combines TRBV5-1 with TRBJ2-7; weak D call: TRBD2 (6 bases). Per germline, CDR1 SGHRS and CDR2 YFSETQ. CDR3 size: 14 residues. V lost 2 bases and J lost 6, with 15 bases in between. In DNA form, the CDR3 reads TGCGCCAGCAGCTTATATAGCGGAGCGGGCGAGCAGTACTTC. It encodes CASSLYSGAGEQYF.